The clone carrying this T cell receptor (beta chain) turned up a few times. This sample is part of a study of identical twins. The germline V gene encodes CDR1 SEHNR and CDR2 FQNEAQ (reference sequence). V gave up 1 base and J gave up 0 bases, with 10 bases separating them. CDR3 size: 15 residues. TCRdb redid the calling of the 5' RACE reads with MiXCR, one entry per CDR3 protein. The sample comprises hundreds of thousands of distinct CDR3 sequences, 5.5% to 6.5% of which are singletons, and 1.5% to 2% rests with the top ten. The TCR originated in a man aged 18 to 30 in good health. The sequenced material came from naive T cells sorted from blood. The rearrangement links TRBV7-9 to TRBJ2-7, with D perhaps assigned TRBD1 or TRBD2 (5 bases each). The CDR3 nucleotides read TGTGCCAGCAGCTTAGGGGGGTCGAGCTCCTACGAGCAGTACTTC. Its protein product is CASSLGGSSSYEQYF.